Listed here are 6 T cell receptor beta chains from one sample, sequenced in a study of PD-1 blockade in classical Hodgkin lymphoma (TCRdb year 2020). Library preparation used the immunoSEQ multiplex PCR assay. TCRdb's version of the immuneACCESS table is confined to in-frame rearrangements and falls short of the full clone set. An unresolved V gene accounts for under half of the shortfall where checked; the remainder is of unknown origin. The sample profile shows 9,500 to 13,000 clones; 74% of them were found once. The ten largest make up about 3.1% of the sample. The time point tag for this specimen amounts to: cycle 4 day 1 (C4D1), after more than five weeks of nivolumab. Every trial patient had relapsed following autologous stem cell transplantation, and prior brentuximab vedotin exposure was what differed among cohorts A, B and C. Magnetic negative selection with a Miltenyi CD4+ T cell isolation kit was used to purify CD4+ T cells from thawed PBMCs.

Here the sequenced sample was CD4+ T cells from blood, taken before the fourth cycle of nivolumab. Every receptor here comes from a human donor with classical Hodgkin lymphoma.

The chain has TRBV5-6 and TRBJ1-5, with a possible D match to TRBD1 (6 bases). The CDR3 has 14 amino acids. Looked up from germline, CDR1 is SGHDT and CDR2 is YYEEEE. Trimming took off 1 base at V and 2 bases at J, with 7 bases between the two ends. This chain's CDR3 is CASSLWGRNQPQHF. The DNA of the CDR3 is TGTGCCAGCAGCTTGTGGGGGCGCAATCAGCCCCAGCATTTT.

A single count supports this clone. This CDR3 reads CASSGVSGETYNEQFF. The CDR3 DNA reads as TGTGCCAGCAGTGGGGTTAGCGGAGAAACCTACAATGAGCAGTTCTTC. The chain is built from TRBV6-1 and TRBJ2-1, with D perhaps TRBD2 (6 bases). The germline V gene has CDR1 MNHNS and CDR2 SASEGT. The CDR3 has 16 amino acids. The V end lost 4 bases, the J end lost 2 bases, and 15 bases lay between the germline ends.

The chain recombines TRBV19 with TRBJ1-2; no definite D call. The CDR3 sequence is 15 residues long. Trimming stripped 5 bases from V and 5 bases from J, with 18 bases between. CDR1 LNHDA and CDR2 SQIVND come from the germline V gene (reference sequence). CDR3 sequence (DNA): TGTGCCAGTAGTGCCCCTTATGGAGGGCAATATGGCTACACCTTC. It encodes CASSAPYGGQYGYTF.

V gene TRBV30 combines with J gene TRBJ1-2, with D unresolved. V was pared by 4 bases and J by 4 bases, with 10 bases between. The CDR3 has 12 amino acids. Germline V gene data show CDR1 as GTSNPN and CDR2 as SVGIG (reference sequence). This chain's CDR3 is CAWMKATYGYTF. As DNA, the CDR3 is TGTGCCTGGATGAAGGCCACCTATGGCTACACCTTC. Based on the CDR3 plus reference TRBV30 and TRBJ1-2, the full variable domain is SQTIHQWPATLVQPVGSPLSLECTVEGTSNPNLYWYRQAAGRGLQLLFYSVGIGQISSEVPQNLSASRPQDRQFILSSKKLLLSDSGFYLCAWMKATYGYTFGSGTRLTVV.

The chain recombines TRBV19 with TRBJ2-7; tentatively, D is TRBD2 (6 bases). V was trimmed by 5 bases and J by 6 bases, leaving 23 bases between them. CDR3 length equals 16 residues. Germline CDR1 is LNHDA and CDR2 is SQIVND (reference sequence). CDR3 in DNA: TGTGCCAGTAGTTCCCGGGGGTCCACCCGGGGATCCGAGCAGTACTTC. It yields the protein CASSSRGSTRGSEQYF.

The rearrangement links TRBV11-2 to TRBJ2-3, with 9 bases fitting TRBD1. Per the germline V gene, CDR1 is SGHAT and CDR2 is FQNNGV. Trimming at V came to 5 bases and at J to 2 bases, leaving 8 bases not matched to a gene. The CDR3 is made up of 16 amino acids. The CDR3 sequence is CASSPGTGRSTDTQYF. CDR3 nucleotide sequence: TGTGCCAGCAGCCCCGGGACAGGGCGATCCACAGATACGCAGTATTTT.